A single sample gave rise to the 6 T cell receptor beta chains below, sequenced in a study of cytotoxic CD8 clonotypes in ibrutinib-treated CLL. Measured with immunoSEQ multiplex PCR; TCRdb has only the in-frame clones, and not every one. The table shows about 310,000 clones, with about 77% occurring only once. Material: PBMCs, obtained before ibrutinib treatment. All receptors derive from a human donor with chronic lymphocytic leukemia.

The chain joins TRBV5-6 to TRBJ1-3, with D uncertain. This CDR3 region has 14 residues. Trimming took 3 bases from V and 0 from J, leaving 7 bases between them. Germline CDR1 is SGHDT and CDR2 is YYEEEE. CDR3 residues: CASSSPISGNTIYF. The CDR3 region has the DNA TGTGCCAGCAGCTCACCAATCTCTGGAAACACCATATATTTT. Using reference TRBV5-6 and TRBJ1-3 for the parts outside the CDR3, the full variable domain is DAGVTQSPTHLIKTRGQQVTLRCSPKSGHDTVSWYQQALGQGPQFIFQYYEEEERQRGNFPDRFSGHQFPNYSSELNVNALLLGDSALYLCASSSPISGNTIYFGEGSWLTVV.

DNA for the CDR3: TGTGCCTGGAACAGGGATAATGAAAAACTGTTTTTT. Amino acid sequence: CAWNRDNEKLFF. This sequence joins TRBV30 and TRBJ1-4; D is possibly TRBD1 (6 bases). Germline lookup yields CDR1 GTSNPN and CDR2 SVGIG (reference sequence). The CDR3 is 12 amino acids. The V end lost 4 bases, the J end lost 4 bases, and 7 bases lay between the germline ends.

The chain joins TRBV12-5 to TRBJ2-7; the D is unclear. The CDR3 runs to 12 residues. The V end lost 2 bases, the J end lost 4 bases, and 6 bases lay between the germline ends. CDR1 and CDR2 (germline): LGHNT, FRNRAP. The CDR3 reads CASGLSGYEQYF. In nucleotides, the CDR3 is TGTGCTAGTGGTTTGAGTGGTTACGAGCAGTACTTC.

The rearrangement joins TRBV5-1 to TRBJ2-7, with D possibly matching TRBD2 (5 bases). Between the trimmed V and J ends, which lost 1 base and 3 bases, there was a span of 8 bases. Germline V CDR1 and CDR2: SGHRS, YFSETQ. The CDR3 covers 13 residues. CDR3 DNA: TGCGCCAGCAGCTTGCGGGGAATCTACGAGCAGTACTTC. Protein sequence: CASSLRGIYEQYF.

The gene calls are TRBV5-1 and TRBJ1-1; 8 bases line up with TRBD1. Germline CDR1 SGHRS, CDR2 YFSETQ. The CDR3 loop spans 16 amino acids. V shed 0 bases and J 3 bases; nucleotides not matched to a gene: 7. CDR3 loop: CASSLAGGLADTEAFF. The DNA of the CDR3 is TGCGCCAGCAGCTTGGCAGGGGGCTTGGCGGACACTGAAGCTTTCTTT.

This clone has just a few counts. The J gene is TRBJ1-5, the V gene TRBV25-1; no clear D. CDR1 and CDR2 (germline): MGHDK, SYGVNS. V was pared by 1 base and J by 2 bases, with 9 bases between. The CDR3 totals 15 residues. This CDR3 is CASSESAAGNQPQHF. The CDR3 DNA reads TGTGCCAGCAGTGAATCGGCGGCGGGCAATCAGCCCCAGCATTTT.